Listed here are 8 T cell receptor beta chains from one sample, sequenced in a study of OX40 agonist ivuxolimab in advanced cancers. Generated by immunoSEQ multiplex PCR, the TCRdb table keeps only in-frame clones and is missing some. The table shows tens of thousands of clones, with around four fifths occurring only once. The sequenced sample was CD4+ or CD8+ T cells sorted from blood, obtained in a trial of the OX40 agonist ivuxolimab. These receptors all stem from an adult with an advanced solid tumor such as melanoma, head and neck, liver or kidney cancer.

This chain uses TRBV5-1 with TRBJ1-1; unclear D gene. Per germline, CDR1 SGHRS and CDR2 YFSETQ. V gave up 0 bases and J gave up 1 base, with 4 bases separating them. CDR3 length equals 13 residues. This CDR3 is CASSLGENTEAFF. The DNA for the CDR3 is TGCGCCAGCAGCTTGGGAGAGAACACTGAAGCTTTCTTT.

This sequence joins TRBV7-3 and TRBJ2-2; 7 bases fit TRBD2. The V segment lost 5 bases and the J segment 3 bases; nucleotides outside the gene matches: 6. The V gene's germline CDR1 is SGHTA and CDR2 FQGTGA. CDR3 size: 15 residues. The CDR3 DNA sequence: TGTGCCAGCAGCCTCCAGCGGGGAGACACCGGGGAGCTGTTTTTT. Translation gives CASSLQRGDTGELFF.

This chain connects TRBV7-9 to TRBJ2-1; 14 bases are shared with TRBD2. Germline-derived CDR1 and CDR2 are SEHNR and FQNEAQ (reference sequence). CDR3 length: 15 amino acids. V trimming: 5 bases; J trimming: 10 bases; junction bases outside the gene matches: 7. The CDR3 nucleotides read TGTGCCAGCAGCCCCGGGACTAGCGGGAGTCGGGAGCAGTTCTTC. Translated, it gives CASSPGTSGSREQFF.

This clone was recorded a few times. V and J are TRBV7-2 and TRBJ1-6, with 7 bases aligning to TRBD1. This CDR3 spans 15 amino acids. CDR1 SGHTA and CDR2 FQGNSA come from the germline V gene. With 5 bases clipped from V and 7 bases from J, the junction kept 8 bases outside the gene matches. CDR3: CASSPVTGLNSPLHF. Written as DNA, the CDR3 is TGTGCCAGCAGCCCAGTGACAGGGCTGAATTCACCCCTCCACTTT.

This chain links TRBV5-6 with TRBJ2-7, with no clear D. V gave up 0 bases and J gave up 5 bases, with 12 bases separating them. Germline CDR1 and CDR2: SGHDT and YYEEEE. The CDR3 totals 14 residues. CDR3 loop: CASSLGTGSHEQYF. DNA for the CDR3: TGTGCCAGCAGCTTGGGGACCGGCAGCCACGAGCAGTACTTC.

The V and J genes are TRBV5-8 and TRBJ2-6, with D possibly being TRBD1 or TRBD2 (5 bases each). V was cut by 1 base and J by 1 base, with 12 bases left in between. The CDR3 spans 17 residues. Looked up from germline, CDR1 is SGHTS and CDR2 is YDEGEE. For the CDR3, the DNA is TGTGCCAGCAGCTTGAGGGCAGGGAGATCTGGGGCCAACGTCCTGACTTTC. Its protein product is CASSLRAGRSGANVLTF.

The V gene is TRBV19, the J gene TRBJ2-5; 7 bases are a match to TRBD2. The CDR3 extends over 11 amino acids. Germline CDR1 reads LNHDA; CDR2 reads SQIVND (reference sequence). V trimming: 11 bases; J trimming: 3 bases; junction bases outside the gene matches: 3. CDR3 in amino acids: CASAGEETQYF. DNA for the CDR3: TGTGCCTCTGCGGGGGAAGAGACCCAGTACTTC.

The CDR3 nucleotides read TGTGCCAGCAGACACCGACCGGAGAGCAATCAGCCCCAGCATTTT. As protein: CASRHRPESNQPQHF. The genes are TRBV6-1 and TRBJ1-5; D gene unclear. This CDR3 has 15 residues. CDR1 and CDR2 (germline): MNHNS, SASEGT. Trimming removed 6 bases from V and 1 base from J, with 13 bases in between.